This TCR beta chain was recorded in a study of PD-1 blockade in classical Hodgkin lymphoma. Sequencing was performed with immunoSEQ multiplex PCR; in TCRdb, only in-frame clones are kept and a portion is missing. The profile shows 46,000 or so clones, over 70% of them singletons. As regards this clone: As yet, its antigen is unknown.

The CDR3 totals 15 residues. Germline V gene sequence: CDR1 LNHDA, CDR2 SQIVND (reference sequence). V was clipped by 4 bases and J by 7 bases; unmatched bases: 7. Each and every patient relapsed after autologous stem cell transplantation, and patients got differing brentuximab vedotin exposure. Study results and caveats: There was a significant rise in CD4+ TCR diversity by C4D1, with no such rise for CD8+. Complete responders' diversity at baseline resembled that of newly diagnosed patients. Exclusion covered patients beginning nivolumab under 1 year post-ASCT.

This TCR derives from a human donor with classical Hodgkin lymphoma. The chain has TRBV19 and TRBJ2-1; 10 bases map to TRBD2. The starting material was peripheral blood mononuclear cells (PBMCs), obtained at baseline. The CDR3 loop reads CASSTSSGRWNEQFF. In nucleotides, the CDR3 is TGTGCCAGTAGTACCTCTAGCGGGAGATGGAATGAGCAGTTCTTC.